A selection of T cell receptor beta chains follows, all from one sample in a study of T-cell memory formation after mild COVID-19. MiXCR, applied by TCRdb to the 5' RACE reads, yields one record per CDR3 protein. The repertoire holds 140,000 or so distinct CDR3 sequences, with 19% as singletons. The sequenced sample consisted of PBMCs or a T cell subset sorted from them (not recorded which). The origin of the receptors is an adult woman who had mild COVID-19 (a few samples of this study predate the infection). Cell type and time point are not known. The conserved cysteine and the conserved F or W are not part of the CDR3 here.

v_call cdr3_aa
TRBV7-2 ASSNRVSEAF
TRBV5-1 ASSLGENTGELF
TRBV2 ASTRQGNEQF
TRBV29-1 SAVAGGRGDTQY
TRBV6-5 ASRESPDTQY
TRBV5-1 ASSPSPTENTEAF
TRBV3-1 ASSEETQY
TRBV18 ASSQWQLKETQY
TRBV12-3/TRBV12-4 GSSLGAGGPSYNEQF
TRBV12-3/TRBV12-4 ASSFGNSPLH
TRBV7-2 ASSSEGRGTGELF
TRBV6-1 ASTPGYGQNYEQY
TRBV18 ASSPQQGADEKLF
TRBV6-5 ASSYGDITDYGYT
TRBV30 AWSVNFNYGYT
TRBV7-9 ASSPLGLAGGNEQF
TRBV12-3/TRBV12-4 ASSLGRLNEKLF
TRBV6-5 ASRIKLRGAGGYT
TRBV7-3 ASSDDGDYTDTQY
TRBV5-6 ASSLPSSREETQY
TRBV9 ASSVVSDAEQF
TRBV24-1 ATSEANYEQY
TRBV20-1 SARAGHVNTGELF